The 17 T cell receptor beta chains below come from one sample, sequenced in a study of blood T cells in healthy people across ages. Alongside a J-beta primer mix, a sample-barcoded 5' primer served in a second PCR lasting about 7 to 12 cycles. TCRdb independently ran MiXCR on the 5' RACE reads; one entry per CDR3 protein. The sample has about 780,000 distinct CDR3 sequences, 60% to 80% seen once. Sequencing input: blood. All receptors come from a man under 40 in good health.

This clonotype was seen a handful of times. The chain links TRBV12-3 or TRBV12-4 to TRBJ1-5, with TRBD1 as a possible D gene (5 bases). The CDR3 extends over 14 amino acids. V was pared by 5 bases and J by 3 bases, with 11 bases between. The CDR3 is CASSITGSNQPQHF. CDR3 coding DNA: TGTGCCAGCAGTATCACAGGTTCCAATCAGCCCCAGCATTTT.

The V call is TRBV7-2, the J call TRBJ2-6; D might be TRBD1 or TRBD2, each matching 6 bases. Looked up from germline, CDR1 is SGHTA and CDR2 is FQGNSA. This CDR3 is 17 amino acids long. V lost 0 bases, J lost 2 bases, and 11 bases lay in between. DNA of the CDR3: TGTGCCAGCAGCTTAGCGGGGGGCAGTCCTGGGGCCAACGTCCTGACTTTC. It is translated as CASSLAGGSPGANVLTF.

The chain uses TRBV27 and TRBJ2-5; D possibly corresponds to TRBD2 (7 bases). The end of the DNA is better explained by TRBJ2-7, so the J call may be wrong. CDR3 length: 15 amino acids. Germline CDR1 MNHEY, CDR2 SMNVEV (reference sequence). In DNA, the CDR3 is TGTGCCAGCAGTTTATCCGGGGGGACACTCTACGAGCAGTACTTC. Residues: CASSLSGGTLYEQYF.

This clonotype came up a few times. The gene calls are TRBV20-1 and TRBJ2-7; D is tentatively TRBD1 or TRBD2 (6 bases each). V shed 3 bases and J shed 3 bases, with 18 bases lying between them. Per germline, CDR1 DFQATT and CDR2 SNEGSKA (reference sequence). The CDR3 extends over 15 amino acids. Written as DNA, the CDR3 is TGCAGTGCTAGGGCAGACACAGGAGGGGGCTACGAGCAGTACTTC. It is translated as CSARADTGGGYEQYF.

This clonotype showed up just a few times. The genes are TRBV7-9 and TRBJ2-3; D is uncertain. The CDR3 loop spans 13 amino acids. CDR1 and CDR2 (germline): SEHNR, FQNEAQ (reference sequence). Trimming pared 6 bases from V and 6 bases from J, leaving 13 bases between. CDR3 residues: CASSSSAVDTQYF. CDR3 nucleotides: TGTGCCAGCAGTTCTAGTGCGGTCGATACGCAGTATTTT. The variable domain in full, with the rest retrieved from reference TRBV7-9 and TRBJ2-3, is DTGVSQNPRHKITKRGQNVTFRCDPISEHNRLYWYRQTLGQGPEFLTYFQNEAQLEKSRLLSDRFSAERPKGSFSTLEIQRTEQGDSAMYLCASSSSAVDTQYFGPGTRLTVL.

The genes are TRBV20-1 and TRBJ2-2, with 12 bases lining up with TRBD1. Germline lookup yields CDR1 DFQATT and CDR2 SNEGSKA (reference sequence). The ends lost 6 bases at V and 6 bases at J; junction bases unmatched: 11. CDR3 length: 16 residues. CDR3 region: CSARSRDRGHSGELFF. The CDR3 nucleotides read TGCAGTGCGAGGTCCCGGGACAGGGGGCATTCCGGGGAGCTGTTTTTT.

The V gene is TRBV7-2, the J gene TRBJ2-1; TRBD1 might be the D (6 bases). Germline assignment: CDR1 SGHTA and CDR2 FQGNSA. V was clipped by 1 base and J by 7 bases, with 14 bases between them. This CDR3 spans 15 amino acids. CDR3 DNA sequence: TGTGCCAGCAGCTTAGTGGCAGGGGCGCGGAATGAGCAGTTCTTC. Its translation is CASSLVAGARNEQFF.

This chain connects TRBV27 to TRBJ2-1; TRBD2 matches at 7 bases. The CDR3 runs 15 residues. Germline V gene data show CDR1 as MNHEY and CDR2 as SMNVEV (reference sequence). The J segment lost 5 bases and the V segment lost 2 bases, leaving 6 bases of the junction unmatched. As DNA, the CDR3 is TGTGCCAGCAGTTTAGGGGCTAGCGGAAACAATGAGCAGTTCTTC. This gives the protein CASSLGASGNNEQFF.

V usage is TRBV12-3 or TRBV12-4 and J usage is TRBJ2-5, with D tentatively TRBD1 or TRBD2 (5 bases each). The CDR3 totals 14 residues. Deletions cut 1 base from V and 4 bases from J, with 10 bases between. CDR3 DNA sequence: TGTGCCAGCAGTTTAGTATGGGACGGAGAGACCCAGTACTTC. Its translation is CASSLVWDGETQYF.

The chain uses TRBV20-1 and TRBJ1-2, with a weak D call TRBD1 (6 bases). The germline CDR1 and CDR2 sequences are DFQATT and SNEGSKA (reference sequence). The CDR3 runs 14 residues. CDR3 in DNA: TGCAGGACTAAGGTGGGGGCGCTGTCTCACGGCTACACCTTC. Translated, it gives CRTKVGALSHGYTF.

This rearrangement joins TRBV20-1 to TRBJ2-5; 8 nucleotides match TRBD1. The end of the DNA fits TRBJ2-7 better, so the J call may be wrong. The CDR3 contains 13 residues. Germline CDR1 reads DFQATT; CDR2 reads SNEGSKA (reference sequence). CDR3 amino acids: CSASGDRSYEQYF. The DNA of the CDR3 is TGCAGTGCGAGTGGGGACAGGTCCTACGAGCAGTACTTC.

The chain has TRBV9 and TRBJ2-7; TRBD1 aligns across 8 bases. This CDR3 contains 15 residues. Germline lookup yields CDR1 SGDLS and CDR2 YYNGEE. Unmatched junction bases numbered 11, after V lost 2 bases and J lost 7 bases. The CDR3 sequence is CASSVDRGAYNEQYF. CDR3 nucleotides: TGTGCCAGCAGCGTCGACAGGGGCGCCTACAATGAGCAGTACTTC.

The V and J genes are TRBV12-3 or TRBV12-4 and TRBJ2-7; TRBD1 or TRBD2 may be the D gene (5 bases each). V dropped 5 bases and J dropped 7 bases, with 15 bases sitting between them. The CDR3 is 13 residues long. CDR3 coding DNA: TGTGCCAGCAGTCATGGGACGGTTGGTGAGCAGTACGTC. As protein: CASSHGTVGEQYV.

V gene TRBV6-5 combines with J gene TRBJ2-1; D not resolved. The J call is uncertain, as TRBJ2-7 better fits the DNA end. The CDR3 sequence is 14 residues long. Germline V gives CDR1 MNHEY, CDR2 SVGAGI. Here the CDR3 reads CASSFTTVGYEQYF. The CDR3 coding sequence is TGTGCCAGCAGTTTTACTACTGTGGGGTACGAGCAGTACTTC.

This chain joins TRBV18 and TRBJ2-1; 7 nucleotides agree with TRBD2. Germline V lookup: CDR1 KGHSH, CDR2 LQKENI. There are 17 residues in the CDR3. V shed 0 bases and J 0 bases; nucleotides not matched to a gene: 5. The CDR3 protein is CASSPPSGEYSYNEQFF. CDR3 DNA sequence: TGTGCCAGCTCACCACCGAGCGGGGAGTACTCCTACAATGAGCAGTTCTTC.

The rearrangement links TRBV15 to TRBJ1-5, with D possibly being TRBD1 (5 bases). V lost 4 bases and J lost 7, with 11 bases in between. The CDR3 is 13 amino acids. Germline-derived CDR1 and CDR2 are LNHNV and YYDKDF (reference sequence). The CDR3 loop is CATSINAGQPQHF. CDR3 in DNA: TGTGCCACCAGCATAAACGCAGGGCAGCCCCAGCATTTT.

There are a few counts of this clonotype. The rearrangement uses TRBV9 and TRBJ1-5; TRBD1 might be the D (5 bases). Trimming shortened V by 0 bases and J by 3 bases, and 7 bases separated the two germline ends. The CDR3 has 14 residues. Germline values: CDR1 SGDLS, CDR2 YYNGEE. CDR3 nucleotides: TGTGCCAGCAGCGTAGGTGGGGCCAATCAGCCCCAGCATTTT. The encoded protein is CASSVGGANQPQHF.